This T cell receptor beta chain is drawn from a study of blood T cells in healthy people across ages. CDR3 size: 13 residues. V lost 6 bases to trimming and J lost 1 base, with 8 bases between them. CDR1 SGHRS and CDR2 YFSETQ come from the germline V gene. A second about 7 to 12 cycle PCR used barcoded and J-beta primers. Each cDNA was tagged by a template-switch adaptor containing 12 random nucleotides. TCRdb reanalysed the 5' RACE reads using MiXCR and keeps one entry per CDR3 protein. The sample lists roughly 800,000 distinct CDR3 sequences, about 62% seen once, with about 20% in the top ten. To note about this clonotype: This sequence may be a read error, since a much larger clone differs from it by one base.

The chain couples TRBV5-1 to TRBJ2-1; D not certain. The specimen was blood. This sequence was found in a man aged 30 to 45 in good health. The DNA of the CDR3 is TGCGCCAGCAACACCGATTCCTACAATGAGCAGTTCTTC. Its translation: CASNTDSYNEQFF.